Presented here are 26 T cell receptor beta chains from one specimen sequenced in a study of T-cell memory formation after mild COVID-19. TCRdb processed the 5' RACE reads anew with MiXCR; each CDR3 protein has one entry. Among around 370,000 distinct CDR3 sequences, roughly 21% were seen once, and the ten largest hold approximately 12%. Specimen: PBMCs or a T cell subset sorted from them (not recorded which). The receptors stem from an adult woman who had mild COVID-19 (a few samples of this study predate the infection). Cell type and time point are not known.

The chain links TRBV12-3 or TRBV12-4 to TRBJ1-1, with D tentatively TRBD1 (5 bases). The CDR3 length is 12 residues. Trimming removed 9 bases from V and 7 bases from J, with 15 bases in between. Here the CDR3 reads CASINPGIEAFF. The DNA of the CDR3 is TGTGCCAGTATAAATCCAGGGATTGAAGCTTTCTTT.

This clonotype was picked up a small number of times. As DNA, the CDR3 is TGCAGTGCTAGAGATCCACTAGCGGGAGGTTTAGGCTACGAGCAGTACTTC. Amino acid sequence: CSARDPLAGGLGYEQYF. The genes are TRBV20-1 and TRBJ2-7, with 12 bases lining up with TRBD2. The trim removed 0 bases at V and 3 bases at J, leaving 9 bases unmatched. Germline CDR1 reads DFQATT; CDR2 reads SNEGSKA (reference sequence). The CDR3 sequence is 17 residues long.

This clonotype was observed a few times. V usage is TRBV19 and J usage is TRBJ2-7; the match to TRBD1 covers 10 bases. The CDR3 covers 13 residues. Germline loops: CDR1 LNHDA, CDR2 SQIVND (reference sequence). V lost 8 bases to trimming and J lost 2 bases; unmatched junction nucleotides: 3. CDR3 DNA: TGTGCCAGTGCCGGGACAGGGGCCTACGAGCAGTACTTC. This gives the protein CASAGTGAYEQYF.

The table lists this clonotype with a few counts. In DNA form, the CDR3 reads TGTGCCAGCACCCCCCGGACATCCCCGAGCTCCTACGAGCAGTACTTC. It translates to CASTPRTSPSSYEQYF. V is TRBV2 and J is TRBJ2-7; D is perhaps TRBD1 (5 bases). V was trimmed by 7 bases and J by 0 bases, leaving 19 bases between them. CDR1 is SNHLY and CDR2 is FYNNEI in the germline V gene. The CDR3 consists of 16 residues.

This clonotype was picked up a small number of times. The germline gene is not matched at one end of the junction; a read error may be the cause. The chain carries TRBV5-1 and TRBJ2-5; D may be TRBD2 (6 bases). CDR1 and CDR2 from the germline V gene are SGHRS and YFSETQ. The length of the CDR3 is 15 residues. CDR3 in DNA: TGCGCCAGCAGTTTGGGGGGATGGGATTTGGAGACCCAGTACTTC. Its protein product is CASSLGGWDLETQYF.

This clonotype was seen only a few times. V usage is TRBV7-6 and J usage is TRBJ2-3, with 12 nucleotides matching TRBD2. After removal of 4 bases from V and 0 bases from J, the junction contained 14 bases not matched to a gene. From germline, CDR1 is SGHVS and CDR2 FNYEAQ. CDR3 length: 20 residues. The CDR3 DNA follows: TGTGCCAGCAGCTCTATCGGACTAGCGGGGCGCGCTCCTAGCACAGATACGCAGTATTTT. Protein product: CASSSIGLAGRAPSTDTQYF. Combining the CDR3 with reference TRBV7-6 and TRBJ2-3 gives the whole variable domain GAGVSQSPRYKVTKRGQDVALRCDPISGHVSLYWYRQALGQGPEFLTYFNYEAQQDKSGLPNDRFSAERPEGSISTLTIQRTEQRDSAMYRCASSSIGLAGRAPSTDTQYFGPGTRLTVL.

The chain is built from TRBV7-8 and TRBJ2-5; 13 bases agree with TRBD2. The CDR3 spans 20 residues. J was trimmed by 5 bases and V by 2 bases; bases with no gene match: 17. Germline-derived CDR1 and CDR2 are SGHVS and FQNEAQ. The chain's CDR3 is CASSLYETSGGMEEWETQYF. CDR3 DNA sequence: TGTGCCAGCAGCTTATATGAGACTAGCGGGGGGATGGAGGAATGGGAGACCCAGTACTTC.

This clonotype was recorded many times. The V call is TRBV5-1, the J call TRBJ2-3, with 9 bases fitting TRBD1. The CDR3 loop spans 15 amino acids. Germline values: CDR1 SGHRS, CDR2 YFSETQ. Trimming removed 3 bases from V and 4 bases from J; junction bases left unmatched: 6. CDR3 DNA sequence: TGCGCCAGCAGCTCTCTCGGACAGGGGTCAGATACGCAGTATTTT. It translates to CASSSLGQGSDTQYF.

This clonotype has a handful of counts. In DNA form, the CDR3 reads TGTGCCACCAGTGTAGACTACAGCCCTCGTAATGAGCAGTTCTTC. It translates to CATSVDYSPRNEQFF. The rearrangement uses TRBV24-1 and TRBJ2-1; the D gene is possibly TRBD2 (5 bases). The CDR3 totals 15 residues. Trimming stripped 5 bases from V and 7 bases from J, with 17 bases between. Germline V gives CDR1 KGHDR, CDR2 SFDVKD.

This clonotype was recorded once. The chain recombines TRBV20-1 with TRBJ2-1; D possibly matches TRBD1 or TRBD2 (5 bases each). V was pared by 5 bases and J by 3 bases, with 14 bases between. Germline CDR1 DFQATT, CDR2 SNEGSKA (reference sequence). This CDR3 region has 14 residues. The CDR3 DNA reads as TGCAGTGCTCGGGACCAGGCGGACTACAATGAGCAGTTCTTC. It translates to CSARDQADYNEQFF.

The sample holds many counts of this clonotype. The chain couples TRBV15 to TRBJ2-3; 12 positions match TRBD1. CDR1 and CDR2 from the germline V gene are LNHNV and YYDKDF (reference sequence). This CDR3 contains 15 residues. V lost 1 base to trimming and J lost 8 bases; unmatched junction nucleotides: 4. The CDR3: CATSRAGTGGSTQYF. The DNA for the CDR3 is TGTGCCACCAGCAGAGCCGGGACAGGGGGCTCTACGCAGTATTTT.

The chain links TRBV20-1 to TRBJ1-5; 8 nucleotides agree with TRBD1. V lost 3 bases, J lost 2 bases, and 9 bases stayed unmatched. The germline CDR1 and CDR2 sequences are DFQATT and SNEGSKA (reference sequence). The CDR3 covers 16 residues. The CDR3 sequence is CSARPTGGRGNQPQHF. CDR3 sequence (DNA): TGCAGTGCTAGGCCCACAGGGGGTCGCGGCAATCAGCCCCAGCATTTT.

The chain joins TRBV6-1 to TRBJ2-1; D remains unclear. This CDR3 has 13 residues. V was cut by 0 bases and J by 10 bases, with 10 bases left in between. From germline, CDR1 is MNHNS and CDR2 SASEGT. The CDR3 nucleotides read TGTGCCAGCAGTGAAGCTGCGTCGGCGGAGCAGTTCTTC. This encodes CASSEAASAEQFF.

The genes are TRBV12-3 or TRBV12-4 and TRBJ1-1; D perhaps matches TRBD1 (5 bases). The CDR3 length is 15 residues. Trimming removed 3 bases from V and 1 base from J, with 12 bases in between. The CDR3 loop is CASSFWQGGNTEAFF. The CDR3 DNA is TGTGCCAGCAGTTTCTGGCAGGGTGGGAACACTGAAGCTTTCTTT.

The V and J genes are TRBV2 and TRBJ2-7; a possible D gene is TRBD1 (6 bases). The CDR3 is 13 residues long. CDR1 and CDR2 from the germline V gene are SNHLY and FYNNEI. The V gene lost 4 bases and the J gene lost 5 bases, with 12 bases spanning the gap. The CDR3 here is CASSVGAPNEQYF. CDR3 DNA sequence: TGTGCCAGCAGTGTGGGGGCCCCCAACGAGCAGTACTTC.

This clonotype was seen a few times. This rearrangement joins TRBV24-1 to TRBJ2-3; 8 nucleotides line up with TRBD2. Germline V gene data show CDR1 as KGHDR and CDR2 as SFDVKD. V trimming: 4 bases; J trimming: 4 bases; junction bases outside the gene matches: 12. The CDR3 loop spans 17 amino acids. The CDR3 nucleotides are TGTGCCACCAGTGACACGATAGCGGGACCCAGGGCAGATACGCAGTATTTT. Encoded protein: CATSDTIAGPRADTQYF.

The table lists this clonotype with a count of one. The rearrangement uses TRBV6-2 or TRBV6-3 and TRBJ2-7; tentative D call: TRBD2 (6 bases). CDR1 and CDR2 from the germline V gene are MNHEY and SVGEGT. V gave up 4 bases and J gave up 0 bases, with 16 bases separating them. The CDR3 is made up of 16 amino acids. The CDR3: CASSSSTSPSSYEQYF. The CDR3 DNA sequence: TGTGCCAGCAGTTCCTCGACTAGTCCTAGCTCCTACGAGCAGTACTTC.

In its sample, this clonotype was seen a few times. The J gene is TRBJ2-1, the V gene TRBV20-1, with D maybe TRBD2 (5 bases). The CDR3 is 13 residues long. Germline CDR1 DFQATT, CDR2 SNEGSKA (reference sequence). V lost 8 bases, J lost 5 bases, and 16 bases lay in between. The CDR3 region is CSMVDSINNEQFF. The CDR3 DNA follows: TGCAGTATGGTGGACTCAATTAACAATGAGCAGTTCTTC.

This clonotype was found a few times. The V and J genes are TRBV27 and TRBJ2-1; 13 bases are shared with TRBD2. The germline CDR1 and CDR2 sequences are MNHEY and SMNVEV (reference sequence). V lost 6 bases, J lost 5 bases, and 4 bases stayed unmatched. This CDR3 has 15 amino acids. In nucleotides, the CDR3 is TGTGCCAGCAGCTGGACTAGCGGGAGTGACAATGAGCAGTTCTTC. It codes for CASSWTSGSDNEQFF.

The V call is TRBV5-1, the J call TRBJ1-2; 7 bases agree with TRBD1. The CDR3 totals 14 residues. The germline V gene encodes CDR1 SGHRS and CDR2 YFSETQ. The V segment lost 6 bases and the J segment 6 bases; nucleotides outside the gene matches: 11. The CDR3 is CASMVGQPGDGYTF. CDR3 in DNA: TGCGCCAGCATGGTGGGACAGCCTGGTGATGGCTACACCTTC.

This sequence joins TRBV4-3 and TRBJ1-2; tentative D call: TRBD1 (5 bases). Trimming removed 4 bases at V and 8 bases at J, with 23 bases between. Germline loops: CDR1 LGHNA, CDR2 YSLEER. The CDR3 has 16 residues. The CDR3 sequence is CASSLRASHGRDGYTF. The DNA for the CDR3 is TGCGCCAGCAGCCTCAGGGCCTCCCATGGTCGCGACGGCTACACCTTC.

The sample holds a few counts of this clonotype. A junction end diverges from the germline sequence, so it may reflect a read error. The chain couples TRBV7-3 to TRBJ2-2; 9 bases match TRBD1. The germline gives CDR1 SGHTA, CDR2 FQGTGA. This CDR3 spans 16 amino acids. CDR3 sequence: CASSPQGTGNIGELFF. CDR3 bases: TGTGCCAGCAGCCCCCAAGGGACAGGGAACATCGGGGAGCTGTTTTTT.

The V call is TRBV12-3 or TRBV12-4, the J call TRBJ1-1; no clear D gene. Trimming pared 6 bases from V and 7 bases from J, leaving 18 bases between. The CDR3 covers 14 residues. Written as DNA, the CDR3 is TGTGCCAGCAGGACGACCCGGAGATATGGTGAAGCTTTCTTT. It encodes CASRTTRRYGEAFF.

Many counts were recorded for this clonotype. No DNA is shown, since the ends of the CDR3 on it are uncertain; the CDR3 is the one TCRdb lists. The V and J genes are TRBV21-1 and TRBJ2-7; no check of the table's D call, TRBD2, against the DNA was made. TRBV21-1 is labeled a pseudogene. 16 amino acids form the CDR3, both terminal residues included. CDR3 residues: CASTQRVGSGSYEQYF.

V gene TRBV12-3 or TRBV12-4 combines with J gene TRBJ2-5, with unresolved D. This CDR3 has 13 residues. The ends were cut back, 3 bases at V and 3 bases at J, with 8 bases in the middle. CDR3 nucleotide sequence: TGTGCCAGCAGTTTCGTTACCGAAGAGACCCAGTACTTC. Its translation: CASSFVTEETQYF.

This clonotype came up a few times. The chain uses TRBV29-1 and TRBJ2-5; D uncertain. CDR1 is SQVTM and CDR2 is ANQGSEA in the germline V gene. The ends were cut back, 6 bases at V and 3 bases at J, with 11 bases in the middle. This CDR3 region has 12 residues. CDR3 nucleotide sequence: TGCAGCGTCCAGCGACTGGAAGAGACCCAGTACTTC. Amino acids: CSVQRLEETQYF.